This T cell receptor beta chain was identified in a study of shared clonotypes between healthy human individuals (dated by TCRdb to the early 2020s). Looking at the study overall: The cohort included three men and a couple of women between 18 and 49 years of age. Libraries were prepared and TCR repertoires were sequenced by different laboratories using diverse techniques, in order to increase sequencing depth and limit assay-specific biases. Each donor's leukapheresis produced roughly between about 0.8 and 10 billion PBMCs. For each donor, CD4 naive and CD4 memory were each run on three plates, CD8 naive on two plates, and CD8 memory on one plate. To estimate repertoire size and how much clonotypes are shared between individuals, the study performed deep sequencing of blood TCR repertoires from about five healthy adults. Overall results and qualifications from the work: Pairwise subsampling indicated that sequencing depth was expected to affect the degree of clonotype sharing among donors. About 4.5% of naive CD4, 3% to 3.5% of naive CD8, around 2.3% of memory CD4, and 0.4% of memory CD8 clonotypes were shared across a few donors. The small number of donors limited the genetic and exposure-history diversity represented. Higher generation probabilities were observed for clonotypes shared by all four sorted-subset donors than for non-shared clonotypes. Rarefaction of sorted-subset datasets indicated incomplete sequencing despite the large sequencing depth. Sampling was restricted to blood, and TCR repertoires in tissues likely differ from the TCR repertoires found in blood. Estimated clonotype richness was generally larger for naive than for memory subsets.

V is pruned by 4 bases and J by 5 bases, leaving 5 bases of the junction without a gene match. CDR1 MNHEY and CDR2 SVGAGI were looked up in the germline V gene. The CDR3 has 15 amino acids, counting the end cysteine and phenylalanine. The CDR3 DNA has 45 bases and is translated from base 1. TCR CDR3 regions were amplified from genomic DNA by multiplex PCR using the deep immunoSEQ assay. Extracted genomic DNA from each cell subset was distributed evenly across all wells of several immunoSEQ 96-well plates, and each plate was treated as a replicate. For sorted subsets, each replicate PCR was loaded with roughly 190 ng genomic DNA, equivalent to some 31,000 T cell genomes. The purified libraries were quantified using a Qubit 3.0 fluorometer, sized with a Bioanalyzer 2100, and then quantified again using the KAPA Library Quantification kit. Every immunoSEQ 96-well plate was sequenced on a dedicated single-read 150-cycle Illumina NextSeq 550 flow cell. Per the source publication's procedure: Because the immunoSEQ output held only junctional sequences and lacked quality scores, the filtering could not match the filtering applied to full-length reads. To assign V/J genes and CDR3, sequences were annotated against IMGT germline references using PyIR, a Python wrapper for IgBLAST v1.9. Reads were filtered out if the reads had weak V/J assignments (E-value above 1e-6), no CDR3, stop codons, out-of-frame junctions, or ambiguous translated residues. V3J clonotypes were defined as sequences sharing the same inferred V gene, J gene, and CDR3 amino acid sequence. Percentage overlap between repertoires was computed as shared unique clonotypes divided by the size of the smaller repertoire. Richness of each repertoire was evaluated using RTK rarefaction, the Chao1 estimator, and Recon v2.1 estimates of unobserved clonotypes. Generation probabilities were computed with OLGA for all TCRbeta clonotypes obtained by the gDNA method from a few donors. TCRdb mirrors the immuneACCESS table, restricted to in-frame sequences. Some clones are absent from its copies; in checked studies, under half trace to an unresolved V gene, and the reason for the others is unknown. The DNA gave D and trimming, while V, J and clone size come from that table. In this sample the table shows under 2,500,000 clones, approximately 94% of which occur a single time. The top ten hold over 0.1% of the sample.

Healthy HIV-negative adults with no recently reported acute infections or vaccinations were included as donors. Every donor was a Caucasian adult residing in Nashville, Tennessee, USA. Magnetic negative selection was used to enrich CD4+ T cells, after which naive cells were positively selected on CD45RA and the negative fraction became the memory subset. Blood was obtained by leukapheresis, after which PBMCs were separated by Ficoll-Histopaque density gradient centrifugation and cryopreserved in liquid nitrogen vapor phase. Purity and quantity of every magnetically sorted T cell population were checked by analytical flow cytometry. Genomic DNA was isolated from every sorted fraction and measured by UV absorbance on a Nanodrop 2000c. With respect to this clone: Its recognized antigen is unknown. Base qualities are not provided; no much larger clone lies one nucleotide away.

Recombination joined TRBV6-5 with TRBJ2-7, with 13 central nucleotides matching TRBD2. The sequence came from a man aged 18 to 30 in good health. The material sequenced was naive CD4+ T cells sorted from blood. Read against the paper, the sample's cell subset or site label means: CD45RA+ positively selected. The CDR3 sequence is CASSSWTSGRDEQYF. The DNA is TGTGCCAGCAGTTCTTGGACTAGCGGGAGAGACGAGCAGTACTTC.